This T cell receptor beta chain was captured by sequencing in a study of graft-versus-host responses after intestinal transplantation. As for the study in general: Anti-thymocyte globulin served as induction for all recipients, who then took tacrolimus and steroids for about three years.

Whole-study results and caveats: GvH clones surfaced in recipient marrow, some emerging earlier in ileum or blood. High graft-versus-host to host-versus-graft clonal ratios were found in allografts of patients who had graft-donor T cell macrochimerism.

The germline gives CDR1 GTSNPN, CDR2 SVGIG (reference sequence). The CDR3 is 13 residues long. Trimming pared 3 bases from V and 1 base from J, leaving 6 bases between. With respect to this clone: No antigen is known for it.

Clones were read by immunoSEQ multiplex PCR, and TCRdb kept only the in-frame ones, dropping some. Among about 90,000 clones listed, 88% were seen once. V and J are TRBV30 and TRBJ2-2; D is undetermined. This receptor was identified in a human donor who was the organ donor for an intestinal transplant. Specimen: unstimulated CD4+ T cells sorted from spleen or lymph node cells, collected before transplant. DNA for the CDR3: TGTGCCTGGAGCCCCTGGAACACCGGGGAGCTGTTTTTT. Its translation is CAWSPWNTGELFF.